Presented here are 10 T cell receptor beta chains from one specimen sequenced in a study of control samples from healthy donors and cancer patients. Profiled with immunoSEQ multiplex PCR; TCRdb holds only in-frame clones, not every one. The sample carries under 150,000 clones, 85% to 95% recorded once. The sample taken for sequencing was PBMCs. These TCRs come from a man aged 50-59 years with head and neck cancer.

J is TRBJ2-4 and V is TRBV7-2; 9 bases fit TRBD2. J lost 7 bases, V lost 2 bases, and 15 bases had no gene match. Looked up from germline, CDR1 is SGHTA and CDR2 is FQGNSA. This CDR3 is built from 18 residues. The CDR3 DNA follows: TGTGCCAGCAGCTTAAGGGAGCGGGGGGTCCTCAGCCGGAACATTCAGTACTTC. Amino acids: CASSLRERGVLSRNIQYF.

The genes are TRBV5-1 and TRBJ1-2; 9 nucleotides line up with TRBD1. Germline CDR1 reads SGHRS; CDR2 reads YFSETQ. The CDR3 loop spans 14 amino acids. Trimming removed 1 base from V and 8 bases from J; junction bases left unmatched: 6. The CDR3 sequence: CASSLTTGGAGYTF. The CDR3 DNA reads TGCGCCAGCAGCTTGACTACAGGGGGCGCGGGCTACACCTTC.

The chain carries TRBV7-9 and TRBJ2-1; D is ambiguous. Trimming took 0 bases from V and 10 from J, leaving 16 bases between them. CDR1 is SEHNR, CDR2 FQNEAQ, per germline (reference sequence). The CDR3 length is 15 residues. The CDR3: CASSLAGRTSGEQFF. For the CDR3, the DNA is TGTGCCAGCAGCTTAGCGGGAAGGACCTCCGGGGAGCAGTTCTTC. The full variable domain, with the rest looked up from reference TRBV7-9 and TRBJ2-1, is DTGVSQNPRHKITKRGQNVTFRCDPISEHNRLYWYRQTLGQGPEFLTYFQNEAQLEKSRLLSDRFSAERPKGSFSTLEIQRTEQGDSAMYLCASSLAGRTSGEQFFGPGTRLTVL.

V and J are TRBV7-9 and TRBJ2-5; no clear D. The CDR3 spans 12 residues. V was clipped by 5 bases and J by 5 bases, with 9 bases between them. Germline CDR1 is SEHNR and CDR2 is FQNEAQ (reference sequence). The CDR3 here is CASSPSTETQYF. In DNA, the CDR3 is TGTGCCAGCAGCCCCTCCACGGAGACCCAGTACTTC.

The V and J genes are TRBV9 and TRBJ2-5, with D perhaps TRBD1 (6 bases). Germline CDR1 reads SGDLS; CDR2 reads YYNGEE. There are 16 residues in the CDR3. V was shortened by 2 bases and J by 5 bases, with 19 bases between the two germline ends. The CDR3 is CASSVGLGAPRETQYF. CDR3 nucleotides: TGTGCCAGCAGCGTGGGGCTGGGGGCGCCTCGGGAGACCCAGTACTTC.

The V and J genes are TRBV4-3 and TRBJ1-2; D is possibly TRBD1 (5 bases). CDR1 is LGHNA and CDR2 is YSLEER in the germline V gene. The CDR3 consists of 15 residues. Trimming stripped 0 bases from V and 6 bases from J, with 14 bases between. CDR3 sequence reads: CASSQDRGSSHGYTF. CDR3 nucleotide sequence: TGCGCCAGCAGCCAAGATCGGGGCTCCAGCCATGGCTACACCTTC.

The gene calls are TRBV27 and TRBJ2-3; 11 bases align to TRBD2. The CDR3 is 14 residues long. CDR1 MNHEY and CDR2 SMNVEV come from the germline V gene (reference sequence). V gave up 6 bases and J gave up 7 bases; unmatched junction bases: 6. DNA of the CDR3: TGTGCCAGCAGGATAGCGGGGGGGCTACATACGCAGTATTTT. Protein: CASRIAGGLHTQYF.

The genes are TRBV7-8 and TRBJ2-7; D remains unclear. V lost 0 bases, J lost 0 bases, and 6 bases lay in between. Germline CDR1 SGHVS, CDR2 FQNEAQ. The CDR3 covers 14 residues. The DNA for the CDR3 is TGTGCCAGCAGCTTAGCAGGAAGCTCCTACGAGCAGTACTTC. It encodes CASSLAGSSYEQYF.

The V and J genes are TRBV2 and TRBJ2-1, with unresolved D. This CDR3 region has 12 residues. V was pared by 5 bases and J by 8 bases, with 10 bases between. Germline V gene sequence: CDR1 SNHLY, CDR2 FYNNEI. CDR3 in amino acids: CASSYTKDEQFF. CDR3 in DNA: TGTGCCAGCAGTTACACTAAGGATGAGCAGTTCTTC.

The rearrangement uses TRBV2 and TRBJ1-3; 10 bases match TRBD1. CDR3 length equals 13 residues. Germline V lookup: CDR1 SNHLY, CDR2 FYNNEI. Unmatched junction bases numbered 7, after V lost 8 bases and J lost 9 bases. The CDR3 DNA reads as TGTGCCAGCTGGGACAGGGGTAGCGGCACCATATATTTT. Protein sequence: CASWDRGSGTIYF.